Below are 32 T cell receptor beta chains sequenced from a single sample in a study of molecular identifiers for immune sequencing clone quantification. A single record per CDR3 protein comes from TCRdb applying MiXCR to the PCR reads. This table holds 37,000 or so distinct CDR3 sequences, around 20% found once. The sequenced sample consisted of naive CD8+ T cells from blood, with Jurkat cell RNA spiked in. Subset indicated: FACS-sorted CD8+CD4-CCR7+CD45RA+ naive T cells. The origin of the receptors is a human donor in good health. Some libraries in this study had Jurkat cell RNA spiked in.

For this clonotype: This may arise from a read error, as a much more abundant clone is one base away. The V gene is TRBV7-2, the J gene TRBJ1-1; D is unclear. Germline loops: CDR1 SGHTA, CDR2 FQGNSA. The CDR3 runs 14 residues. Between the trimmed V and J ends, which lost 1 base and 3 bases, there was a span of 9 bases. CDR3 sequence (DNA): TGTGCCAGCAGCTTAGTCCAAATGCACACTGAAGCTTTCTTT. It specifies CASSLVQMHTEAFF. Combining the CDR3 with reference TRBV7-2 and TRBJ1-1 gives the whole variable domain GAGVSQSPSNKVTEKGKDVELRCDPISGHTALYWYRQSLGQGLEFLIYFQGNSAPDKSGLPSDRFSAERTGGSVSTLTIQRTQQEDSAVYLCASSLVQMHTEAFFGQGTRLTVV.

This clonotype was picked up many times. This sequence joins TRBV4-1 and TRBJ2-7, with a possible D match to TRBD2 (6 bases). The CDR3 consists of 15 residues. Germline V lookup: CDR1 MGHRA, CDR2 YSYEKL. Between the trimmed V and J ends, which lost 1 base and 2 bases, there was a span of 12 bases. The CDR3 nucleotides read TGCGCCAGCAGCCAAGGTTCTGGGAGGCCCTACGAGCAGTACTTC. This sequence encodes CASSQGSGRPYEQYF.

Ten or more counts support this clonotype. This rearrangement joins TRBV28 to TRBJ1-5; tentative D call: TRBD1 (6 bases). Deletions cut 8 bases from V and 4 bases from J, with 15 bases between. The germline V gene has CDR1 MDHEN and CDR2 SYDVKM. CDR3 length: 14 residues. CDR3 protein: CASEAGVFNQPQHF. As DNA, the CDR3 is TGTGCCAGCGAGGCAGGGGTATTTAATCAGCCCCAGCATTTT.

This clonotype was observed many times. The junction does not match germline at one end; this may be a read error. J is TRBJ2-2 and V is TRBV14, with 7 positions matching TRBD1. This CDR3 is built from 14 residues. Germline CDR1 SGHDN, CDR2 FVKESK. CDR3 sequence reads: CASAPQGWTEELFF. The CDR3 region has the DNA TGTGCCAGCGCCCCACAGGGGTGGACCGAGGAGCTGTTTTTT.

This clonotype was picked up many times. The chain combines TRBV5-6 with TRBJ2-1, with 11 bases aligning to TRBD2. The germline gives CDR1 SGHDT, CDR2 YYEEEE. This CDR3 is built from 16 residues. With 5 bases clipped from V and 7 bases from J, the junction kept 11 bases outside the gene matches. CDR3 sequence (DNA): TGTGCCAGCAGTAGCCCGGCGGGACTAGCGGCAAATGAGCAGTTCTTC. The encoded protein is CASSSPAGLAANEQFF.

Turning to this clonotype: This may be a read error, as it is one base from a much larger clone. This chain joins TRBV7-2 and TRBJ2-7, with a tentative D call TRBD2 (6 bases). Germline CDR1 SGHTA, CDR2 FQGNSA. This CDR3 is built from 14 residues. V was shortened by 6 bases and J by 0 bases, with 12 bases between the two germline ends. This CDR3 is CTSSPAGSSYEQYF. The CDR3 DNA follows: TGTACCAGCAGTCCAGCGGGCTCCTCCTACGAGCAGTACTTC.

As to this clonotype: A much larger clonotype is one base distant, so this may be a read error. The chain carries TRBV28 and TRBJ2-7, with D tentatively TRBD1 (5 bases). The CDR3 has 17 residues. Germline V gives CDR1 MDHEN, CDR2 SYDVKM. The CDR3: CVSSLGVPLPSSYEQYF. The CDR3 coding sequence is TGTGTCAGCAGTTTAGGGGTTCCTCTTCCCAGCTCCTACGAGCAGTACTTC.

In its sample, this clonotype was seen many times. V and J are TRBV5-5 and TRBJ1-5, with no clear D. CDR1 and CDR2 from the germline V gene are SGHKS and YYEKEE (reference sequence). The CDR3 totals 14 residues. The V end lost 2 bases, the J end lost 0 bases, and 6 bases lay between the germline ends. Written as DNA, the CDR3 is TGTGCCAGCAGCTTAGATTATAGCAATCAGCCCCAGCATTTT. Residues: CASSLDYSNQPQHF.

This clonotype has at least ten counts. The CDR3 is CASSFIGVNEKLFF. DNA of the CDR3: TGTGCCAGCAGCTTTATCGGAGTTAATGAAAAACTGTTTTTT. The chain couples TRBV7-9 to TRBJ1-4, with D hard to call. V lost 3 bases and J lost 4, with 9 bases in between. Germline values: CDR1 SEHNR, CDR2 FQNEAQ (reference sequence). The CDR3 is 14 residues long.

The rearrangement uses TRBV1 and TRBJ2-7; the D call TRBD2 from the table was never checked on the DNA. TRBV1 corresponds to a pseudogene. CDR3 length equals 13 residues. CDR3 loop: CTSSSGWCWEQYF. In DNA form, the CDR3 reads TGCACCAGCAGCTCGGGATGGTGCTGGGAGCAGTACTTC.

This sequence joins TRBV12-3 or TRBV12-4 and TRBJ2-7; D not resolved. The V end was cut by 4 bases, the J end by 6 bases, with 13 bases between. This CDR3 has 13 residues. The CDR3 sequence: CASSWTDVGEQYF. The CDR3 DNA follows: TGTGCCAGCAGTTGGACGGACGTGGGCGAGCAGTACTTC.

In its sample, this clonotype was seen many times. CDR3 DNA: TGTGCCAGCAGCTTAGCGACAGGGGGAATTTCACCCCTCCACTTT. It translates to CASSLATGGISPLHF. The J gene is TRBJ1-6, the V gene TRBV7-8, with TRBD1 matching 9 bases. Germline trimming cut 0 bases from V and 9 bases from J; bases unmatched to any gene: 3. This CDR3 has 15 amino acids. The germline gives CDR1 SGHVS, CDR2 FQNEAQ.

This clonotype was seen a few times. The chain links TRBV20-1 to TRBJ2-1; 9 positions match TRBD2. The CDR3 totals 15 residues. V gave up 0 bases and J gave up 16 bases; unmatched junction bases: 16. CDR1 DFQATT and CDR2 SNEGSKA come from the germline V gene (reference sequence). This chain's CDR3 is CSARDHLAGIFLPFF. In DNA form, the CDR3 reads TGCAGTGCTAGAGATCACCTAGCGGGGATCTTCCTGCCATTCTTC.

The V and J genes are TRBV27 and TRBJ2-4, with D perhaps being TRBD1 or TRBD2 (5 bases each). This CDR3 comprises 14 residues. CDR1 is MNHEY, CDR2 SMNVEV, per germline (reference sequence). Trimming stripped 2 bases from V and 9 bases from J, with 14 bases between. Written as DNA, the CDR3 is TGTGCCAGCAGTTTAAGTGGGGACCAAACCATTCAGTACTTC. Translation gives CASSLSGDQTIQYF.

This clonotype has ten or more counts. The chain combines TRBV14 with TRBJ1-6, with D hard to call. V was pared by 4 bases and J by 7 bases, with 11 bases between. CDR3 length: 14 amino acids. CDR1 is SGHDN, CDR2 FVKESK, per germline. CDR3 loop: CASSPRAFNSPLHF. The CDR3 nucleotides read TGTGCCAGCAGCCCAAGGGCTTTCAATTCACCCCTCCACTTT.

This clonotype was found many times. The chain links TRBV7-2 to TRBJ2-2; D is unresolved. In germline, CDR1 is SGHTA, CDR2 FQGNSA. Trimming pared 0 bases from V and 6 bases from J, leaving 5 bases between. This CDR3 spans 13 amino acids. As DNA, the CDR3 is TGTGCCAGCAGCTTAGCCGGTCCCGGGGAGCTGTTTTTT. Translated: CASSLAGPGELFF.

This clonotype came up many times. The chain has TRBV7-9 and TRBJ2-1; 9 nucleotides match TRBD2. Trimming took 5 bases from V and 8 from J; bases not matched to a gene: 13. This CDR3 has 16 amino acids. CDR1 and CDR2 from the germline V gene are SEHNR and FQNEAQ (reference sequence). CDR3 loop: CASSPAGGRARDEQFF. CDR3 in DNA: TGTGCCAGCAGCCCCGCAGGCGGGAGGGCCAGGGATGAGCAGTTCTTC.

This clonotype was counted at least ten times. The CDR3 here is CASSYSRGWSGGTEAFF. For the CDR3, the DNA is TGTGCCAGCAGTTACTCCCGGGGATGGTCTGGAGGGACTGAAGCTTTCTTT. The chain employs TRBV6-5 and TRBJ1-1; D gene uncertain. Germline lookup yields CDR1 MNHEY and CDR2 SVGAGI. CDR3 length: 17 residues. V dropped 0 bases and J dropped 5 bases, with 19 bases sitting between them.

Ten or more counts support this clonotype. The gene calls are TRBV20-1 and TRBJ2-7, with 7 bases fitting TRBD2. The J segment lost 2 bases and the V segment lost 3 bases, leaving 10 bases of the junction unmatched. CDR1 is DFQATT, CDR2 SNEGSKA, per germline (reference sequence). The length of the CDR3 is 15 residues. The CDR3 sequence is CSASAYSGLTYEQYF. The CDR3 DNA reads TGCAGTGCTAGTGCGTATAGCGGGTTAACCTACGAGCAGTACTTC.

This clonotype was picked up many times. J is TRBJ2-1 and V is TRBV5-1, with no clear D. Trimming stripped 1 base from V and 2 bases from J, with 4 bases between. CDR1 SGHRS and CDR2 YFSETQ come from the germline V gene. The CDR3 loop spans 13 amino acids. The CDR3 sequence: CASSLSPYNEQFF. CDR3 DNA sequence: TGCGCCAGCAGCTTGTCCCCCTACAATGAGCAGTTCTTC.

J is TRBJ2-5 and V is TRBV29-1, with 7 bases fitting TRBD2. V lost 6 bases, J lost 2 bases, and 12 bases stayed unmatched. Germline loops: CDR1 SQVTM, CDR2 ANQGSEA. The CDR3 length is 15 residues. CDR3 sequence: CSVNQPLAPQETQYF. CDR3 nucleotides: TGCAGCGTCAATCAGCCACTAGCGCCTCAAGAGACCCAGTACTTC.

This clonotype was detected many times. J is TRBJ1-6 and V is TRBV12-3 or TRBV12-4, with D unclear. The length of the CDR3 is 14 residues. The ends were cut back, 3 bases at V and 5 bases at J, with 8 bases in the middle. DNA of the CDR3: TGTGCCAGCAGTTTGGTACCCAATAATTCACCCCTCCACTTT. Protein: CASSLVPNNSPLHF.

This clonotype turned up a few times. V usage is TRBV7-8 and J usage is TRBJ2-2; D perhaps matches TRBD2 (5 bases). The V gene lost 8 bases and the J gene lost 0 bases, with 16 bases spanning the gap. Germline-derived CDR1 and CDR2 are SGHVS and FQNEAQ. The CDR3 has 16 amino acids. The CDR3 loop is CASEFSPGTNTGELFF. CDR3 DNA sequence: TGTGCCAGCGAATTTTCCCCGGGGACGAACACCGGGGAGCTGTTTTTT.

The chain couples TRBV9 to TRBJ2-7; TRBD2 agrees at 12 bases. V was clipped by 3 bases and J by 2 bases; unmatched bases: 3. Germline-derived CDR1 and CDR2 are SGDLS and YYNGEE. CDR3 length equals 15 residues. The CDR3 protein is CASSATSGSTYEQYF. The CDR3, as DNA: TGTGCCAGCAGCGCGACTAGCGGGAGCACCTACGAGCAGTACTTC.

In regard to this clonotype: It may be a read error: a sequence one base away is much more abundant. The genes are TRBV5-5 and TRBJ2-7; 7 nucleotides match TRBD1. V gave up 3 bases and J gave up 4 bases; unmatched junction bases: 10. The CDR3 is made up of 15 amino acids. Germline CDR1 and CDR2: SGHKS and YYEKEE (reference sequence). CDR3 loop: CASSSDDRVKYEQYF. As DNA, the CDR3 is TGTGCCAGCAGCTCGGACGACAGGGTTAAATACGAGCAGTACTTC.

As for this clonotype: This may come from a read error, since a much larger clone is one base off. The rearrangement uses TRBV4-3 and TRBJ2-7, with unresolved D. The CDR3 consists of 14 residues. Germline V gives CDR1 LGHNA, CDR2 YSLEER. CDR3 bases: TGCGCCGGCAGCCAAGGGTTCGGCTCCTACGAGCAGTACTTC. Residues: CAGSQGFGSYEQYF.

This clonotype was observed many times. Sequence at one end of the junction differs from germline and may be a read error. The chain recombines TRBV19 with TRBJ1-4, with D unresolved. Looked up from germline, CDR1 is LNHDA and CDR2 is SQIVND (reference sequence). CDR3 length equals 17 residues. CDR3 sequence: CASSIWIGSLQNEELFF. CDR3 coding DNA: TGTGCCAGTAGTATTTGGATTGGGTCTTTGCAAAATGAAGAACTGTTTTTT.

This clonotype showed up many times. The chain uses TRBV20-1 and TRBJ2-1; D might be TRBD2 (5 bases). The CDR3 sequence is 15 residues long. The germline CDR1 and CDR2 sequences are DFQATT and SNEGSKA (reference sequence). Trimming took off 0 bases at V and 6 bases at J, with 15 bases between the two ends. The CDR3 region is CSARDISGSLNEQFF. The CDR3 DNA follows: TGCAGTGCTAGAGATATTAGTGGGAGTCTCAATGAGCAGTTCTTC.

Concerning this clonotype itself: At one of its ends the junction is not consistent with the germline gene, which may arise from a read error. The chain has TRBV7-2 and TRBJ2-5; tentatively, D is TRBD1 or TRBD2 (5 bases each). The CDR3 runs to 15 residues. In germline, CDR1 is SGHTA, CDR2 FQGNSA. The CDR3 nucleotides are TGTGCCGGCAGCTTACTGGGCAGAGAGGGGGAGACCCAGTACTTC. Translated: CAGSLLGREGETQYF.

The rearrangement joins TRBV23-1 to TRBJ2-7; perhaps TRBD1 as D (5 bases). TRBV23-1 is an ORF for which the function is uncertain. Trimming left V 3 bases short and J 3 bases short, with 9 bases between. The CDR3 contains 13 residues. The CDR3 loop is CASSHLDSYEQYF. DNA of the CDR3: TGCGCCAGCAGTCACCTAGACAGCTACGAGCAGTACTTC.

This clonotype has a handful of counts. This sequence joins TRBV19 and TRBJ1-5; D is undetermined. Trimming took 3 bases from V and 1 from J, leaving 10 bases between them. This CDR3 is built from 15 residues. Per germline, CDR1 LNHDA and CDR2 SQIVND (reference sequence). CDR3: CASSIYPASNQPQHF. The CDR3 DNA reads TGTGCCAGTAGTATTTATCCGGCAAGCAATCAGCCCCAGCATTTT.

The sample holds a few counts of this clonotype. CDR3 nucleotide sequence: TGTGCCAGCAAGGGGGGGGTGATCACTGAAGCTTTCTTT. Translated, it gives CASKGGVITEAFF. The chain has TRBV19 and TRBJ1-1; a possible D gene is TRBD1 (6 bases). Trimming stripped 9 bases from V and 4 bases from J, with 15 bases between. This CDR3 comprises 13 residues. Germline values: CDR1 LNHDA, CDR2 SQIVND (reference sequence).